This TCR beta chain was captured by sequencing in a study of vaccination effects on CD4 cells after COVID-19. Study-level information: After expansion with viral peptide pools in the ViraFEST assay, antigen-specific CD4+ T cells were sequenced. Following the second dose by a median of 72 days, the post-vaccine samples were obtained. Study-wide findings and caveats: Both infection-induced and vaccine-induced clones contracted markedly at late post-vaccination timepoints. Only 1 of 255 vaccine-induced clones from healthy vaccinees cross-reacted with common cold coronaviruses.

This CDR3 comprises 14 residues. Germline V gene lookup returns CDR1 SGHRS and CDR2 YFSETQ. V was trimmed by 5 bases and J by 4 bases, leaving 13 bases between them. Comment on this clone: Its antigen is unknown.

TCRdb's table, derived via immunoSEQ multiplex PCR, lists solely in-frame clones and lacks some. The sample gives roughly 40,000 clones, around 66% of which show up once; 6% to 8.5% is in the top ten. Researchers isolated CD4+ T cells once approximately ten days of culture had elapsed. Two-dose vaccination with either BNT162b2 or mRNA-1273 was given to the participants. Source: CD4+ T cells from PBMCs cultured without peptide, taken after COVID-19 vaccination. The TCR comes from a human donor who received a COVID-19 vaccine. V usage is TRBV5-1 and J usage is TRBJ2-1; perhaps TRBD1 as D (5 bases). CDR3: CASRSTGPYNEQFF. The CDR3 bases are TGCGCCAGCAGATCCACAGGCCCATACAATGAGCAGTTCTTC.